The clone carrying this TCR beta chain was seen ten or more times. In germline, CDR1 is MNHEY, CDR2 SMNVEV (reference sequence). This CDR3 is built from 13 residues. V lost 8 bases, J lost 4 bases, and 5 bases stayed unmatched. TCRdb re-called the RT-PCR reads with MiXCR, one entry per CDR3 protein. The profile covers almost 700,000 distinct CDR3 sequences, with 12% to 15% appearing a single time and roughly 4% taken by the ten largest. J is TRBJ1-3 and V is TRBV27; 7 bases map to TRBD1. The sample comprised memory CD4+ T cells from blood. This sequence was found in a female donor in good health, serving as a healthy control. The CDR3 region is CASSPTGGNTIYF. As DNA, the CDR3 is TGTGCCAGCTCCCCGACAGGGGGAAACACCATATATTTT.